This TCR beta chain comes out of a study of shared clonotypes between healthy human individuals. Germline CDR1 is GTSNPN and CDR2 is SVGIG (reference sequence). CDR3 length: 10 residues. V shed 4 bases and J shed 13 bases, with 13 bases lying between them. The protocol was immunoSEQ multiplex PCR, while the TCRdb copy is restricted to in-frame clones and leaves out a portion. The table has about 490,000 clones, 76% seen once; the top ten hold around 13%. The chain carries TRBV30 and TRBJ2-5; maybe TRBD2 (6 bases). Sequencing used PBMCs. This TCR derives from a woman between 40 and 50 years old in good health. Some clones in this sample may be carry-over from other donors' samples. For the CDR3, the DNA is TGTGCCTGGACGGCGGGAAGAGTGTACTTC. It specifies CAWTAGRVYF.